Listed below are T cell receptor beta chains from one sample, sequenced in a study of T cells in Graves' hyperthyroidism and ophthalmopathy. TCRdb ran MiXCR on the multiplex PCR reads and lists one entry per CDR3 protein. The table shows fewer than 750,000 distinct CDR3 sequences, with about 15% occurring only once. The sequenced material came from blood. The receptors derive from a woman between 40 and 55 years old with Graves' ophthalmopathy. Each CDR3 is given with its conserved first and last residue. Some rows have no size entry. The others give once, few or many, or a class for an expanded clone.

clone_size,v_call,j_call,cdr3_aa
.,TRBV24-1,TRBJ1-1,CATSEWDIKVPNTEAFF
many,TRBV27,TRBJ2-7,CASSLSASAYEQYF
many,TRBV30,TRBJ1-1,CAWSVPGLNTEAFF
.,TRBV28,TRBJ2-5,CASSSPEGGAWQETQYF
many,TRBV6-5,TRBJ2-7,CASSVGLAGSSYEQYF
many,TRBV20-1,TRBJ2-4,CSARGFESRNIQYF
many,TRBV3-1,TRBJ2-2,CASSQAGPGELFF
many,TRBV6-5,TRBJ2-5,CASSSALRGETQYF
many,TRBV12-5,TRBJ1-5,CASGPRQPQHF
many,TRBV11-2,TRBJ2-5,CASSLEQGKVETQYF